The 14 T cell receptor beta chains below all came from one sample that was sequenced in a study of cytomegalovirus exposure and HLA in healthy donors. The PCR had 60 Vbeta and 13 Jbeta primers. Some clones are missing from TCRdb's copy, which holds only in-frame ones; the method was immunoSEQ multiplex PCR. The repertoire holds roughly 58,000 clones, with approximately 80% as singletons. Sequenced material: PBMCs. All receptors derive from a human donor in good health.

V is TRBV18 and J is TRBJ1-1; D remains unclear. V lost 1 base to trimming and J lost 5 bases, with 8 bases between them. This CDR3 is 13 amino acids long. The germline V gene encodes CDR1 KGHSH and CDR2 LQKENI. The CDR3 DNA reads TGTGCCAGCTCACCACGGCGGGGAACTGAAGCTTTCTTT. Protein product: CASSPRRGTEAFF. Full variable domain (outside the CDR3, taken from reference TRBV18 and TRBJ1-1): NAGVMQNPRHLVRRRGQEARLRCSPMKGHSHVYWYRQLPEEGLKFMVYLQKENIIDESGMPKERFSAEFPKEGPSILRIQQVVRGDSAAYFCASSPRRGTEAFFGQGTRLTVV.

There are a few counts of this clone. The chain is built from TRBV4-2 and TRBJ1-2; D is possibly TRBD1 (5 bases). The germline V gene has CDR1 LGHNA and CDR2 YNFKEQ. V was pared by 4 bases and J by 2 bases, with 14 bases between. This CDR3 comprises 15 residues. DNA of the CDR3: TGTGCCAGCAGCCGAGAAGTGACAGAGAACTATGGCTACACCTTC. As protein: CASSREVTENYGYTF.

The J gene is TRBJ2-1, the V gene TRBV7-9; tentative D call: TRBD2 (5 bases). The CDR3 has 13 amino acids. Germline loops: CDR1 SEHNR, CDR2 FQNEAQ (reference sequence). V lost 2 bases to trimming and J lost 7 bases, with 9 bases between them. CDR3: CASSLFRGNEQFF. CDR3 DNA sequence: TGTGCCAGCAGCTTATTTCGGGGAAATGAGCAGTTCTTC.

The chain uses TRBV4-2 and TRBJ2-3; 10 nucleotides agree with TRBD2. Losses at the gene ends were 3 bases for V and 5 bases for J; bases not matched to a gene: 14. CDR1 is LGHNA, CDR2 YNFKEQ, per germline. The CDR3 covers 18 residues. CDR3 sequence: CASSQHLAGATAGDTQYF. CDR3 sequence (DNA): TGTGCCAGCAGCCAGCATCTAGCGGGAGCGACGGCTGGAGATACGCAGTATTTT.

The genes are TRBV5-6 and TRBJ1-5; TRBD1 might be the D (5 bases). Germline-derived CDR1 and CDR2 are SGHDT and YYEEEE. The CDR3 length is 15 residues. V dropped 2 bases and J dropped 2 bases, with 11 bases sitting between them. CDR3: CASSFYEGGNQPQHF. The DNA of the CDR3 is TGTGCCAGCAGCTTTTACGAAGGGGGCAATCAGCCCCAGCATTTT. Looking up the rest from reference TRBV5-6 and TRBJ1-5 gives the full variable domain: DAGVTQSPTHLIKTRGQQVTLRCSPKSGHDTVSWYQQALGQGPQFIFQYYEEEERQRGNFPDRFSGHQFPNYSSELNVNALLLGDSALYLCASSFYEGGNQPQHFGDGTRLSIL.

The rearrangement links TRBV5-1 to TRBJ2-7; D is unclear. Trimming left V 1 base short and J 0 bases short, with 11 bases between. Germline values: CDR1 SGHRS, CDR2 YFSETQ. There are 15 residues in the CDR3. The CDR3 sequence is CASSLLAVSSYEQYF. Here the CDR3 DNA reads TGCGCCAGCAGCTTGCTCGCTGTCAGCTCCTACGAGCAGTACTTC.

This clone occurred a few times. The rearrangement links TRBV7-9 to TRBJ2-1; D gene unclear. Germline-derived CDR1 and CDR2 are SEHNR and FQNEAQ (reference sequence). The CDR3 is 15 residues long. Trimming took 2 bases from V and 0 from J, leaving 8 bases between them. The CDR3 sequence: CASSLLADSYNEQFF. DNA for the CDR3: TGTGCCAGCAGCTTACTTGCGGACTCCTACAATGAGCAGTTCTTC.

The rearrangement joins TRBV2 to TRBJ1-1, with 8 nucleotides matching TRBD1. The trim removed 8 bases at V and 5 bases at J, leaving 19 bases unmatched. The germline V gene encodes CDR1 SNHLY and CDR2 FYNNEI. There are 17 residues in the CDR3. CDR3 protein: CASEYDRSGQVGTEAFF. The DNA of the CDR3 is TGTGCCAGCGAATACGACAGGTCGGGACAGGTGGGGACTGAAGCTTTCTTT.

This clone was counted a few times. This chain uses TRBV5-1 with TRBJ2-1; unclear D gene. CDR3 length equals 12 residues. Germline CDR1 SGHRS, CDR2 YFSETQ. With 3 bases removed from V and 14 bases from J, the gap between germline ends came to 15 bases. The CDR3 nucleotides read TGCGCCAGCAGCTCAGATTTGCCAGACAAGTTCTTC. Amino acid sequence: CASSSDLPDKFF.

The chain links TRBV27 to TRBJ2-1, with 9 bases that match TRBD2. Per the germline V gene, CDR1 is MNHEY and CDR2 is SMNVEV (reference sequence). The ends lost 2 bases at V and 6 bases at J; junction bases unmatched: 11. There are 17 residues in the CDR3. The CDR3 DNA sequence: TGTGCCAGCAGTTTAAGGGTACGGCTAGCGGGACCCAATGAGCAGTTCTTC. Translated: CASSLRVRLAGPNEQFF.

The chain couples TRBV7-2 to TRBJ1-2; 8 nucleotides line up with TRBD1. CDR1 and CDR2 (germline): SGHTA, FQGNSA. This CDR3 contains 15 residues. J gave up 4 bases and V 4 bases, and 8 bases lay outside the gene matches. Written as DNA, the CDR3 is TGTGCCAGCAGCTGGGGGCGGACAGGGTCCTATGGCTACACCTTC. It encodes CASSWGRTGSYGYTF.

On this clone: Compared with germline, one end of the junction differs, possibly owing to a read error. The V and J genes are TRBV7-9 and TRBJ1-1, with a possible D match to TRBD1 (6 bases). The CDR3 covers 17 residues. Germline lookup yields CDR1 SEHNR and CDR2 FQNEAQ (reference sequence). This chain's CDR3 is CSSSLALIARGNTEAFF. Written as DNA, the CDR3 is TGTTCCAGCAGCTTAGCGCTAATAGCCAGGGGGAACACTGAAGCTTTCTTT.

The chain couples TRBV15 to TRBJ1-3; weak D call: TRBD1 (6 bases). This CDR3 is 15 amino acids long. Trimming pared 5 bases from V and 0 bases from J, leaving 11 bases between. Germline CDR1 LNHNV, CDR2 YYDKDF (reference sequence). This CDR3 reads CATSEGVNSGNTIYF. The CDR3 nucleotides are TGTGCCACCAGCGAGGGGGTGAACTCTGGAAACACCATATATTTT.

The V and J genes are TRBV5-5 and TRBJ2-7, with TRBD1 matching over 9 bases. Germline V gene sequence: CDR1 SGHKS, CDR2 YYEKEE (reference sequence). V trimming: 0 bases; J trimming: 3 bases; junction bases outside the gene matches: 1. This CDR3 is built from 14 residues. This CDR3 reads CASSLEDRGYEQYF. DNA for the CDR3: TGTGCCAGCAGCTTGGAGGACAGGGGCTACGAGCAGTACTTC. Full variable domain (missing parts from reference TRBV5-5 and TRBJ2-7): DAGVTQSPTHLIKTRGQQVTLRCSPISGHKSVSWYQQVLGQGPQFIFQYYEKEERGRGNFPDRFSARQFPNYSSELNVNALLLGDSALYLCASSLEDRGYEQYFGPGTRLTVT.